Following are 14 T cell receptor beta chains from one sample sequenced in a study of blood T cells in healthy people across ages. Together with a sample-barcoded 5' primer, a J-beta primer mix was included in a second PCR lasting roughly 6 to 12 cycles. TCRdb re-called the 5' RACE reads with MiXCR, one entry per CDR3 protein. Here the sample spans some 760,000 distinct CDR3 sequences, around a quarter being singletons. The same data also contributed to another study, on T cells of mothers and their children.

The sample was blood. Every receptor here comes from a boy aged 5-17 years in good health.

This clonotype was found a few times. The genes are TRBV20-1 and TRBJ2-5, with a possible D match to TRBD1 (6 bases). The closer fit of TRBJ2-1 to the DNA end suggests the J call may be wrong. CDR3 size: 13 residues. Germline V CDR1 and CDR2: DFQATT, SNEGSKA (reference sequence). The CDR3 here is CSASPGTLGEQFF. The CDR3 coding sequence is TGCAGTGCTAGCCCTGGGACATTGGGTGAGCAGTTCTTC.

The table lists this clonotype with a few counts. The chain links TRBV6-6 to TRBJ2-1; D is uncertain. Judging by the DNA end, TRBJ2-7 fits better; the J call may be wrong. Germline V lookup: CDR1 MNHNY, CDR2 SVGAGI (reference sequence). There are 13 residues in the CDR3. Here the CDR3 reads CASNPSTAYEQYF. The CDR3 DNA sequence: TGTGCCAGCAATCCTAGTACGGCCTACGAGCAGTACTTC.

The J gene is TRBJ2-1, the V gene TRBV7-2, with TRBD2 matching 8 bases. V was pared by 3 bases and J by 7 bases, with 8 bases of the junction left unmatched. The CDR3 runs 15 residues. Germline V CDR1 and CDR2: SGHTA, FQGNSA. In DNA, the CDR3 is TGTGCCAGCAGCTTGGGCGGGGGGCAAGGGAATGAGCAGTTCTTC. It specifies CASSLGGGQGNEQFF.

CDR3 nucleotide sequence: TGTGCCAGCAGCGGACGGACAGACGGACTTTCTGGGGCCAACGTCCTGACTTTC. It yields the protein CASSGRTDGLSGANVLTF. The chain recombines TRBV9 with TRBJ2-6; TRBD1 might be the D (6 bases). From germline, CDR1 is SGDLS and CDR2 YYNGEE. This CDR3 is 18 amino acids long. V lost 3 bases to trimming and J lost 1 base, with 17 bases between them.

This chain uses TRBV20-1 with TRBJ2-5, with 7 bases that match TRBD1. CDR1 is DFQATT and CDR2 is SNEGSKA in the germline V gene (reference sequence). The J segment lost 4 bases and the V segment lost 0 bases, leaving 11 bases of the junction unmatched. The CDR3 is made up of 16 amino acids. DNA of the CDR3: TGCAGTGCTAGAGATCCGATTTCAGGGGGACGAGAGACCCAGTACTTC. Translation gives CSARDPISGGRETQYF.

This clonotype appeared a few times. This chain links TRBV28 with TRBJ2-5, with 8 bases aligning to TRBD1. The J call is in doubt because the DNA end fits TRBJ2-1 better. The length of the CDR3 is 14 residues. Germline lookup yields CDR1 MDHEN and CDR2 SYDVKM. The CDR3 protein is CASSLEDRAYEQFF. The CDR3, as DNA: TGTGCCAGCAGTTTGGAGGACAGGGCTTATGAGCAGTTCTTC.

This clonotype was seen a handful of times. V is TRBV4-2 and J is TRBJ1-1; the D gene is possibly TRBD1 (6 bases). V was trimmed by 0 bases and J by 2 bases, leaving 10 bases between them. The CDR3 consists of 15 residues. In germline, CDR1 is LGHNA, CDR2 YNFKEQ. CDR3: CASSQDGGPNTEAFF. DNA of the CDR3: TGTGCCAGCAGCCAAGATGGGGGGCCAAACACTGAAGCTTTCTTT.

The table lists this clonotype with a few counts. V gene TRBV20-1 combines with J gene TRBJ2-7, with D perhaps matching TRBD2 (5 bases). The germline V gene encodes CDR1 DFQATT and CDR2 SNEGSKA (reference sequence). V lost 0 bases and J lost 4, with 10 bases in between. The CDR3 extends over 13 amino acids. The CDR3 region has the DNA TGCAGTGCTAGAGATGCGGGCGGTTACGAGCAGTACTTC. This codes for CSARDAGGYEQYF.

This clonotype was detected only a few times. This chain links TRBV6-1 with TRBJ2-1; D perhaps matches TRBD2 (5 bases). V lost 8 bases, J lost 10 bases, and 18 bases lay in between. Germline V CDR1 and CDR2: MNHNS, SASEGT. The CDR3 is 13 residues long. The CDR3 DNA follows: TGTGCCAGCCGGGAAGGAGGTACGCACGAGCAGTTCTTC. Translation gives CASREGGTHEQFF.

J is TRBJ2-7 and V is TRBV9; 8 positions match TRBD1. The CDR3 has 15 residues. Germline loops: CDR1 SGDLS, CDR2 YYNGEE. V lost 3 bases, J lost 2 bases, and 7 bases stayed unmatched. CDR3 amino acids: CASSADQDRAYEQYF. CDR3 nucleotides: TGTGCCAGCAGCGCAGATCAGGACAGGGCCTACGAGCAGTACTTC.

This clonotype appeared a few times. The chain recombines TRBV2 with TRBJ1-2; TRBD1 aligns across 10 bases. The CDR3 sequence is 14 residues long. Germline V gene lookup returns CDR1 SNHLY and CDR2 FYNNEI. V trimming: 6 bases; J trimming: 4 bases; junction bases outside the gene matches: 5. As DNA, the CDR3 is TGTGCCAGCAGCCAGGACAGGGGGATCTATGGCTACACCTTC. Protein product: CASSQDRGIYGYTF.

This chain connects TRBV7-2 to TRBJ2-5; D remains ambiguous. The J call may be incorrect, as the DNA end agrees better with TRBJ2-1. The CDR3 is 15 amino acids. CDR1 is SGHTA, CDR2 FQGNSA, per germline. CDR3 bases: TGTGCCAGCAGCTTAGCCCCCCTCCGGGCCAATGAGCAGTTCTTC. This encodes CASSLAPLRANEQFF.

In this sample, this clonotype turned up a few times. The J gene is TRBJ2-7, the V gene TRBV5-1, with D possibly TRBD2 on 7 matching bases. Germline V lookup: CDR1 SGHRS, CDR2 YFSETQ. V lost 5 bases to trimming and J lost 2 bases, with 17 bases between them. The CDR3 runs 15 residues. The CDR3 nucleotides are TGCGCCAGCAGACCTCCGGGGGCGGGAGCCTACGAGCAGTACTTC. It specifies CASRPPGAGAYEQYF. Together with reference TRBV5-1 and TRBJ2-7, the CDR3 gives the full variable domain: KAGVTQTPRYLIKTRGQQVTLSCSPISGHRSVSWYQQTPGQGLQFLFEYFSETQRNKGNFPGRFSGRQFSNSRSEMNVSTLELGDSALYLCASRPPGAGAYEQYFGPGTRLTVT.

The rearrangement joins TRBV24-1 to TRBJ2-7; 11 bases match TRBD2. V shed 12 bases, J shed 2 bases, and the junction held 11 bases outside the gene matches. The germline V gene encodes CDR1 KGHDR and CDR2 SFDVKD. The CDR3 loop spans 15 amino acids. The CDR3 nucleotides read TGTGCCCCAACCTCACTAGCGGGGGACCCCTACGAGCAGTACTTC. It codes for CAPTSLAGDPYEQYF.